The clone carrying this TCR beta chain appeared a few times. Each sample yielded at least 6.5 million isolated PBMCs. This CDR3 contains 14 residues. With 4 bases clipped from V and 1 base from J, the junction kept 3 bases outside the gene matches. In germline, CDR1 is LGHDT, CDR2 YNNKEL (reference sequence). The sample originates from a study of blood T cells in healthy people across ages. Next came a second PCR, run for about 7 to 12 cycles, which used a sample-barcoded 5' primer along with a J-beta primer mix. TCRdb reanalysed the 5' RACE reads using MiXCR and keeps one entry per CDR3 protein. Among 800,000 to 950,000 distinct CDR3 sequences listed, about 28% were seen once. These data were likewise used in another study, on T cells of mothers and their children. From that paper: Per mother, over 9 million TCR beta CDR3 reads were obtained; per child, around 2.9 million.

Sample: blood. The chain carries TRBV3-1 and TRBJ1-1; 7 bases match TRBD1. The TCR comes from a woman between 35 and 50 years old in good health. CDR3: CASSPYRGNTEAFF. The CDR3, as DNA: TGTGCCAGCAGCCCCTACAGGGGGAACACTGAAGCTTTCTTT.